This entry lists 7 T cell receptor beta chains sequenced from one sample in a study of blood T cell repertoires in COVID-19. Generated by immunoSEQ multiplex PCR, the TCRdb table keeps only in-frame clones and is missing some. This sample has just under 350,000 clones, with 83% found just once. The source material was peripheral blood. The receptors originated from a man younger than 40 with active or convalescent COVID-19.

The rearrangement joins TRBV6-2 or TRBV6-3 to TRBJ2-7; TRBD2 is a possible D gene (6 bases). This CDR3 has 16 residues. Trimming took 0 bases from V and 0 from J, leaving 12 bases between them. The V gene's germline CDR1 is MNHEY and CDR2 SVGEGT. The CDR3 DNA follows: TGTGCCAGCAGTTACTCCCCTAGCGACAGCTCCTACGAGCAGTACTTC. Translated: CASSYSPSDSSYEQYF.

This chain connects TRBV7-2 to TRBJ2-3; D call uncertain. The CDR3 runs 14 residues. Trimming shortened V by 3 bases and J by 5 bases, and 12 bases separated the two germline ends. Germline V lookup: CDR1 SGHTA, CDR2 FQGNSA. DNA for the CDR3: TGTGCCAGCAGCTTTGGAGTTTTCGAAGATACGCAGTATTTT. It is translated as CASSFGVFEDTQYF.

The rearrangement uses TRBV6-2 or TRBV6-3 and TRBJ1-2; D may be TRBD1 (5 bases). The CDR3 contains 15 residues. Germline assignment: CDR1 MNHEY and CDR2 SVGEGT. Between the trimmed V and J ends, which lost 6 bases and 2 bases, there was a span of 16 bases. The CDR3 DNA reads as TGTGCCAGCAGCTTGGGGCTTACAAGCAACTATGGCTACACCTTC. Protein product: CASSLGLTSNYGYTF.

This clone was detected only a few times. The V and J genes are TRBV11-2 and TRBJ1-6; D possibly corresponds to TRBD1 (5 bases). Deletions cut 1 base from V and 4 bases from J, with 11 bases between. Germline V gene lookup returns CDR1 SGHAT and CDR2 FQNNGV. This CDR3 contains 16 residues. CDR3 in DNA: TGTGCCAGCAGCTTAGTACTGGGACTTTATAATTCACCCCTCCACTTT. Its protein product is CASSLVLGLYNSPLHF.

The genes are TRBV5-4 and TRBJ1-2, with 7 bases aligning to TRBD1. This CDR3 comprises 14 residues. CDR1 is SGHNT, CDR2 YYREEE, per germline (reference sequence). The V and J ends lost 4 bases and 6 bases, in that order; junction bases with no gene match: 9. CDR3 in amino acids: CASSASQGFNGYTF. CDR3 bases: TGTGCCAGCAGCGCTTCACAGGGGTTCAATGGCTACACCTTC.

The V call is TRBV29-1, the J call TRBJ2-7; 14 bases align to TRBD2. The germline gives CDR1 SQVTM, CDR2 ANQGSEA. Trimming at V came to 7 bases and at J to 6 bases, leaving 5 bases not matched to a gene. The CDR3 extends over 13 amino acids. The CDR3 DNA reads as TGCAGCGGGGGGACTAGCGGGAGAGGCGAGCAGTACTTC. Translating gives CSGGTSGRGEQYF.

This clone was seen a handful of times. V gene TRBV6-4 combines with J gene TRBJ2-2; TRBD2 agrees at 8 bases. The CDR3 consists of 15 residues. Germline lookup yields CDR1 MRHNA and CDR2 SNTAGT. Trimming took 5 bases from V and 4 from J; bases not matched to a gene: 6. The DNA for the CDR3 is TGTGCCAGCAGTCCGGTGGCGGGGGGCACCGGGGAGCTGTTTTTT. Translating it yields CASSPVAGGTGELFF.